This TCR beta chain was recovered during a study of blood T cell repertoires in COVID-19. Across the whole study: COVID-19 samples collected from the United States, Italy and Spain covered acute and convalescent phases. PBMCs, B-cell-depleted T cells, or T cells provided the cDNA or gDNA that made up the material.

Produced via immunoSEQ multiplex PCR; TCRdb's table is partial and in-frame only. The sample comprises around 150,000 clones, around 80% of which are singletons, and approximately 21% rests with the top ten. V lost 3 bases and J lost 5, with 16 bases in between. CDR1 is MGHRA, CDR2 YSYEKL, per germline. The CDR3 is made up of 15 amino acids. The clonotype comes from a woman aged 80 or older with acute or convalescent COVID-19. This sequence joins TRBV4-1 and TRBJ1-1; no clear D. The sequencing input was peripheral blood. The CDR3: CASSQPSGLRTEAFF. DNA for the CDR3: TGCGCCAGCAGCCAGCCTTCGGGGTTAAGGACTGAAGCTTTCTTT.